A single sample gave rise to the 25 T cell receptor beta chains below, sequenced in a study of shared clonotypes between healthy human individuals. Naivety among CD8 cells was defined by CD45RO negativity and positive CCR7 selection, thereby excluding terminally differentiated effector memory CD45RA+ cells. The protocol was immunoSEQ multiplex PCR, while the TCRdb copy is restricted to in-frame clones and leaves out a portion. The repertoire holds millions of clones, with roughly 94% as singletons. The specimen was naive CD8+ T cells sorted from blood. The receptors shown here come from a man aged 18 to 29 in good health.

This clone was recorded once. The rearrangement links TRBV30 to TRBJ2-6, with a tentative D call TRBD2 (5 bases). Germline CDR1 reads GTSNPN; CDR2 reads SVGIG (reference sequence). V was clipped by 6 bases and J by 4 bases, with 13 bases between them. There are 14 residues in the CDR3. CDR3 nucleotides: TGTGCCTGCCCGGGAAGGGTAGGGGCCAACGTCCTGACTTTC. Its protein product is CACPGRVGANVLTF.

The rearrangement links TRBV30 to TRBJ2-7; tentatively, D is TRBD1 or TRBD2 (5 bases each). The germline V gene encodes CDR1 GTSNPN and CDR2 SVGIG (reference sequence). The CDR3 runs to 15 residues. The ends were cut back, 1 base at V and 0 bases at J, with 13 bases in the middle. The CDR3 DNA reads as TGTGCCTGGAGTGCGGGACCACCTTTCTCCTACGAGCAGTACTTC. Encoded protein: CAWSAGPPFSYEQYF.

This clone was counted a single time. The chain couples TRBV7-2 to TRBJ2-7; TRBD1 matches 9 bases. The V and J ends lost 0 bases and 6 bases, in that order; junction bases with no gene match: 6. The CDR3 consists of 15 residues. The germline V gene has CDR1 SGHTA and CDR2 FQGNSA. Written as DNA, the CDR3 is TGTGCCAGCAGCTTAGCCGGGACAGGGCTGACCGAGCAGTACTTC. Translation gives CASSLAGTGLTEQYF.

In DNA, the CDR3 is TGCGCCAGCAGCCTGGGACAGGTAGCCTCTGGGGCCAACGTCCTGACTTTC. This gives the protein CASSLGQVASGANVLTF. This chain joins TRBV4-1 and TRBJ2-6, with TRBD1 matching over 8 bases. CDR3 length equals 17 residues. Germline CDR1 and CDR2: MGHRA and YSYEKL. The trim removed 4 bases at V and 0 bases at J, leaving 5 bases unmatched.

The J gene is TRBJ1-4, the V gene TRBV7-2; D remains unclear. The CDR3 spans 17 residues. V was shortened by 2 bases and J by 0 bases, with 13 bases between the two germline ends. Looked up from germline, CDR1 is SGHTA and CDR2 is FQGNSA. DNA for the CDR3: TGTGCCAGCAGCTTACCGGGAGTTAGTCCAACTAATGAAAAACTGTTTTTT. This translates into CASSLPGVSPTNEKLFF. Variable domain in full (rest from reference TRBV7-2 and TRBJ1-4): GAGVSQSPSNKVTEKGKDVELRCDPISGHTALYWYRQSLGQGLEFLIYFQGNSAPDKSGLPSDRFSAERTGGSVSTLTIQRTQQEDSAVYLCASSLPGVSPTNEKLFFGSGTQLSVL.

The chain recombines TRBV11-3 with TRBJ2-3; D tentatively reads TRBD1 or TRBD2 (5 bases each). Germline CDR1 reads SGHNT; CDR2 reads YENEEA. The CDR3 runs 12 residues. V lost 5 bases to trimming and J lost 8 bases, with 11 bases between them. The CDR3 coding sequence is TGTGCCAGCAGCATGGGGGACGGTACGCAGTATTTT. This translates into CASSMGDGTQYF. The full variable domain, with the rest looked up from reference TRBV11-3 and TRBJ2-3, is EAGVVQSPRYKIIEKKQPVAFWCNPISGHNTLYWYLQNLGQGPELLIRYENEEAVDDSQLPKDRFSAERLKGVDSTLKIQPAELGDSAVYLCASSMGDGTQYFGPGTRLTVL.

The CDR3 coding sequence is TGTGCCATCAGTGAGTCGTTGGCTAGCGGGTGGAGACGGCTCCGGCGCTACGAGCAGTACTTC. Translation gives CAISESLASGWRRLRRYEQYF. V is TRBV10-3 and J is TRBJ2-7; 8 positions match TRBD2. The CDR3 runs 21 residues. Trimming at V came to 0 bases and at J to 3 bases, leaving 22 bases not matched to a gene. Germline CDR1 and CDR2: ENHRY and SYGVKD.

The V gene is TRBV7-9, the J gene TRBJ2-7, with D perhaps TRBD1 (6 bases). Trimming took 5 bases from V and 5 from J, leaving 16 bases between them. The CDR3 length is 14 residues. Germline V CDR1 and CDR2: SEHNR, FQNEAQ (reference sequence). The CDR3 sequence is CASSASTGWDEQYF. The CDR3 DNA sequence: TGTGCCAGCAGCGCATCGACAGGTTGGGACGAGCAGTACTTC.

This chain connects TRBV19 to TRBJ2-1; D assignment may be TRBD1 or TRBD2 (5 bases each). The V gene lost 7 bases and the J gene lost 3 bases, with 13 bases spanning the gap. From germline, CDR1 is LNHDA and CDR2 SQIVND (reference sequence). This CDR3 is built from 14 residues. CDR3 residues: CASKWGTDYNEQFF. CDR3 DNA sequence: TGTGCCAGTAAGTGGGGGACGGACTACAATGAGCAGTTCTTC.

V usage is TRBV5-4 and J usage is TRBJ2-3; D not resolved. V was clipped by 2 bases and J by 4 bases, with 11 bases between them. The germline V gene has CDR1 SGHNT and CDR2 YYREEE (reference sequence). The CDR3 totals 14 residues. Written as DNA, the CDR3 is TGTGCCAGCAGCTTTGGGGTAGTCGCAGATACGCAGTATTTT. This sequence encodes CASSFGVVADTQYF.

The rearrangement joins TRBV9 to TRBJ2-7; 7 bases align to TRBD1. The CDR3 has 13 amino acids. CDR1 and CDR2 from the germline V gene are SGDLS and YYNGEE. Germline trimming cut 4 bases from V and 3 bases from J; bases unmatched to any gene: 4. CDR3 sequence: CASSRGPSYEQYF. The CDR3 nucleotides are TGTGCCAGCAGCAGGGGGCCGAGCTACGAGCAGTACTTC.

The J gene is TRBJ1-2, the V gene TRBV6-5; TRBD1 might be the D (5 bases). Looked up from germline, CDR1 is MNHEY and CDR2 is SVGAGI. The CDR3 is 13 residues long. V gave up 10 bases and J gave up 5 bases, with 17 bases separating them. The CDR3 spells CATGAGYGYGYTF. CDR3 in DNA: TGTGCCACCGGGGCGGGCTATGGGTATGGCTACACCTTC.

This chain links TRBV5-6 with TRBJ2-5; possible D gene TRBD2, 6 bases. CDR3 length equals 16 residues. CDR1 is SGHDT, CDR2 YYEEEE, per germline. V was pared by 0 bases and J by 1 base, with 13 bases between. In DNA form, the CDR3 reads TGTGCCAGCAGCTTGGCCCTTGGCGGGGCCCAAGAGACCCAGTACTTC. It is translated as CASSLALGGAQETQYF.

The rearrangement uses TRBV2 and TRBJ2-7; TRBD2 agrees at 12 bases. In germline, CDR1 is SNHLY, CDR2 FYNNEI. The CDR3 spans 16 residues. With 6 bases clipped from V and 5 bases from J, the junction kept 11 bases outside the gene matches. The CDR3 nucleotides read TGTGCCAGCAGCGTTGGACTAGCGGGGTTTGGGGACGAGCAGTACTTC. Translated: CASSVGLAGFGDEQYF.

The V and J genes are TRBV27 and TRBJ2-2; D not certain. The V end was cut by 3 bases, the J end by 3 bases, with 8 bases between. Germline V gene sequence: CDR1 MNHEY, CDR2 SMNVEV (reference sequence). The CDR3 covers 14 residues. This chain's CDR3 is CASSFLADTGELFF. CDR3 nucleotides: TGTGCCAGCAGTTTTCTCGCAGACACCGGGGAGCTGTTTTTT.

The chain is built from TRBV5-6 and TRBJ2-7, with D possibly called TRBD1 or TRBD2 (5 bases each). This CDR3 spans 14 amino acids. Trimming pared 3 bases from V and 2 bases from J, leaving 12 bases between. The germline V gene encodes CDR1 SGHDT and CDR2 YYEEEE. The CDR3 sequence: CASSYGGSTYEQYF. CDR3 nucleotides: TGTGCCAGCAGCTATGGGGGATCCACCTACGAGCAGTACTTC.

The chain joins TRBV6-5 to TRBJ1-1; 8 bases are a match to TRBD1. V shed 4 bases and J 1 base; nucleotides not matched to a gene: 5. The CDR3 spans 15 residues. Germline-derived CDR1 and CDR2 are MNHEY and SVGAGI. The CDR3: CASSFRTGRNTEAFF. CDR3 coding DNA: TGTGCCAGCAGTTTCCGGACAGGGAGGAACACTGAAGCTTTCTTT.

This clone appeared once. The chain links TRBV5-1 to TRBJ2-3; perhaps TRBD1 as D (6 bases). This CDR3 comprises 13 residues. The V and J ends lost 3 bases and 2 bases respectively, with 7 bases between them. Germline CDR1 is SGHRS and CDR2 is YFSETQ. CDR3 loop: CASSSGATDTQYF. The CDR3, as DNA: TGCGCCAGCAGCTCAGGGGCCACAGATACGCAGTATTTT.

The chain has TRBV5-8 and TRBJ1-2, with D perhaps TRBD1 (6 bases). Between the trimmed V and J ends, which lost 0 bases and 8 bases, there was a span of 20 bases. CDR1 SGHTS and CDR2 YDEGEE come from the germline V gene. The CDR3 covers 16 residues. The CDR3 sequence: CASSLAPGVESLGYTF. Here the CDR3 DNA reads TGTGCCAGCAGCTTGGCACCAGGGGTAGAAAGTCTCGGCTACACCTTC.

Details on this clone: Other DNA sequences within the sample encode an identical CDR3. This chain connects TRBV27 to TRBJ2-2; possibly TRBD2 for D (5 bases). Germline V gene sequence: CDR1 MNHEY, CDR2 SMNVEV (reference sequence). The CDR3 is made up of 12 amino acids. V lost 8 bases and J 3 bases, leaving 7 bases between the germline ends. CDR3 amino acids: CASSDYTGELFF. The CDR3 region has the DNA TGTGCCAGCTCGGACTACACCGGGGAGCTGTTTTTT.

The V call is TRBV9, the J call TRBJ2-5, with unresolved D. The ends were cut back, 4 bases at V and 5 bases at J, with 18 bases in the middle. The germline CDR1 and CDR2 sequences are SGDLS and YYNGEE. This CDR3 has 15 residues. In nucleotides, the CDR3 is TGTGCCAGCAGCACCACTGGGCACTCGAAGGAGACCCAGTACTTC. It encodes CASSTTGHSKETQYF. Together with reference TRBV9 and TRBJ2-5, the CDR3 gives the full variable domain: DSGVTQTPKHLITATGQRVTLRCSPRSGDLSVYWYQQSLDQGLQFLIQYYNGEERAKGNILERFSAQQFPDLHSELNLSSLELGDSALYFCASSTTGHSKETQYFGPGTRLLVL.

This chain joins TRBV4-2 and TRBJ2-7; 7 bases line up with TRBD2. The CDR3 loop spans 15 amino acids. Germline V lookup: CDR1 LGHNA, CDR2 YNFKEQ. V shed 4 bases, J shed 3 bases, and the junction held 9 bases outside the gene matches. The CDR3 loop reads CASSRGTNGLYEQYF. CDR3 in DNA: TGTGCCAGCAGCCGGGGGACTAACGGGCTCTACGAGCAGTACTTC.

The rearrangement joins TRBV13 to TRBJ1-2, with D unclear. This CDR3 has 12 amino acids. V was cut by 0 bases and J by 8 bases, with 7 bases left in between. The germline CDR1 and CDR2 sequences are PRHDT and FYEKMQ (reference sequence). DNA of the CDR3: TGTGCCAGCAGCTTAGGGTTTGGAGGCTACACCTTC. The encoded protein is CASSLGFGGYTF.

Details on this clone: Additional DNA sequences in this sample encode the identical CDR3. The V gene is TRBV19, the J gene TRBJ2-3, with D unclear. Trimming removed 2 bases from V and 3 bases from J, with 3 bases in between. Germline CDR1 LNHDA, CDR2 SQIVND (reference sequence). The CDR3 has 12 residues. The DNA for the CDR3 is TGTGCCAGTAGTATATCGACAGATACGCAGTATTTT. This translates into CASSISTDTQYF.

The V and J genes are TRBV29-1 and TRBJ2-1; D is uncertain. V shed 3 bases and J shed 1 base, with 7 bases lying between them. Germline CDR1 SQVTM, CDR2 ANQGSEA. This CDR3 has 13 amino acids. The CDR3 DNA sequence: TGCAGCGTTGAGCCGGGTTCCTACAATGAGCAGTTCTTC. The encoded protein is CSVEPGSYNEQFF.